The T cell receptor (beta chain) described here comes from a study of cytomegalovirus exposure and HLA in healthy donors. Vbeta (60) and Jbeta (13) primers were used in the PCR. Clones were sequenced by immunoSEQ multiplex PCR, and TCRdb holds only the in-frame ones, with some missing. The sample contains 95,000 to 150,000 clones, about 73% of which appear only once. This CDR3 is built from 13 residues. V lost 1 base and J lost 3, with 6 bases in between. The germline CDR1 and CDR2 sequences are SGHVS and FQNEAQ. Donors were nominally healthy when sampled, though unrecorded immune exposures were likely.

The specimen sequenced was PBMCs. The genes are TRBV7-8 and TRBJ2-5; unclear D gene. The TCR was taken from a middle-aged woman in good health and CMV-seronegative. The CDR3 nucleotides are TGTGCCAGCAGCTTAGGTCAGAAAGAGACCCAGTACTTC. Encoded protein: CASSLGQKETQYF.